This T cell receptor beta chain was documented in a study of T cell clonality in common variable immunodeficiency. General study results and limits: Compared with healthy controls, CVID subjects showed increased TCRbeta clonality, mostly in about a third. What drives increased CVID clonality needs T cell subpopulation sequencing. Reportedly, TCR beta sequences from common variable immunodeficiency showed fewer deletions and N-nucleotide insertions.

V gave up 5 bases and J gave up 0 bases, with 8 bases separating them. This CDR3 is built from 14 residues. Germline V gene lookup returns CDR1 SGHRS and CDR2 YFSETQ. Heparinized whole blood, roughly 5 to 9 ml, came from each donor. Sequenced by immunoSEQ multiplex PCR; TCRdb stores in-frame clones only, minus some. The sample yields tens of thousands of clones, without any singletons. This clone occurred many times. Its matching antigen is unknown. Sequencing ends 3 residues short of the CDR3 end; the germline J gene provides the rest. Sequencing was done on a sample of peripheral blood mononuclear cells. This receptor was identified in a person aged 18 to 75 in good health. The chain is built from TRBV5-1 and TRBJ1-4; D may be TRBD1 (5 bases). Here the CDR3 reads CASRQDPTNEKLFF. The DNA read from the CDR3 is TGCGCCAGCAGACAGGACCCAACTAATGAAAAA.